This T cell receptor (beta chain) emerged from a study of cytomegalovirus exposure and HLA in healthy donors. This PCR relied on a set of 60 Vbeta primers and 13 Jbeta primers. The data were produced by immunoSEQ multiplex PCR, yet TCRdb's version contains in-frame clones alone and is incomplete. Altogether 55,000 to 80,000 clones are present, about 72% being singletons, with the ten largest covering about 23%. This clonotype originated in a man aged 50-59 years in good health and CMV-seropositive. Sequencing was carried out using PBMCs.

In nucleotides, the CDR3 is TGTGCCAGCAACTACCGGCGGGGTGCCTGGGACACTGAAGCTTTCTTT. Translating gives CASNYRRGAWDTEAFF. V usage is TRBV11-2 and J usage is TRBJ1-1; D gene uncertain. Germline-derived CDR1 and CDR2 are SGHAT and FQNNGV. V was trimmed by 7 bases and J by 3 bases, leaving 21 bases between them. The CDR3 is 16 residues long.